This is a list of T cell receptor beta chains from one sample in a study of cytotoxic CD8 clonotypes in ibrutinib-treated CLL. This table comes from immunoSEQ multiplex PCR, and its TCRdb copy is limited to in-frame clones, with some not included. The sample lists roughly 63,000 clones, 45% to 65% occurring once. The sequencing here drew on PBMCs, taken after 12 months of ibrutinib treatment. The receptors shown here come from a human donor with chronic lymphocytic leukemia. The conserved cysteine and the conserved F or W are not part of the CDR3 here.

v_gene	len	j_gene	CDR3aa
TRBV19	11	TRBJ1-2	ASSISDKNGYT
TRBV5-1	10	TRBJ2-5	ASTGGSETQY
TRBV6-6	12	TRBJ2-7	ASSYGGRAYEQY
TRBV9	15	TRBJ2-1	ASSVAQTRGAGNEQF
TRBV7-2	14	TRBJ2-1	ASSPDRTSGFNEQF
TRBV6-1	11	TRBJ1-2	ASRPWGNYGYT
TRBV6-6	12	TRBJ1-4	ASSYTELTGTLS
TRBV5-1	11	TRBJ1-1	ASSLKAATEAF
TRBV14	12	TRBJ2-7	ASSFGGGGYEQY
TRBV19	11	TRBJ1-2	ASSGRQGGGYT
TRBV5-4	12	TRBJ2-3	ASSLTSDTDTQY
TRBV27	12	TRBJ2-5	ATGGQGAGETQY
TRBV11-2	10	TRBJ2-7	ASSFPSHEQY
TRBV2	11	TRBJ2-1	ASSEAGYNEQF
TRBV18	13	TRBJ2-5	ASSHGTGGWETQY
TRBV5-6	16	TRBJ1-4	ASSLGLRGMEVREKLF
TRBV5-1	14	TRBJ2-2	ASSFTGTSLTGELF
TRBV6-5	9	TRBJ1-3	ASGLGNTIY